Below are 27 T cell receptor beta chains sequenced from a single sample in a study of T cells in Graves' hyperthyroidism and ophthalmopathy. Template material for amplifying TCR beta CDR3 regions consisted of RNA transcripts. Initially, a first-round RT-PCR of the TCR CDR3 employed the HTBI primer set. Each CDR3 protein gets one entry after TCRdb re-called the multiplex PCR reads with MiXCR. Here the sample spans about 520,000 distinct CDR3 sequences, around a quarter being singletons. What was sequenced was blood. These TCRs come from a woman aged 30 to 39 with Graves' ophthalmopathy.

This clonotype was picked up many times. The gene calls are TRBV6-1 and TRBJ2-5; D is undetermined. Germline V gene data show CDR1 as MNHNS and CDR2 as SASEGT. V was shortened by 1 base and J by 5 bases, with 8 bases between the two germline ends. CDR3 length: 13 residues. For the CDR3, the DNA is TGTGCCAGCAGTGAAGGTCGGCATGAGACCCAGTACTTC. This translates into CASSEGRHETQYF.

V gene TRBV20-1 combines with J gene TRBJ2-7; D might be TRBD1 or TRBD2, each matching 6 bases. Germline values: CDR1 DFQATT, CDR2 SNEGSKA (reference sequence). V dropped 6 bases and J dropped 0 bases, with 21 bases sitting between them. The CDR3 runs to 16 residues. CDR3 nucleotide sequence: TGCAGTGCCCCCGTTCTAGCGAGGGGGAGCTCCTACGAGCAGTACTTC. This encodes CSAPVLARGSSYEQYF.

This clonotype was recorded at least ten times. The V and J genes are TRBV15 and TRBJ2-7; D call uncertain. Germline values: CDR1 LNHNV, CDR2 YYDKDF (reference sequence). This CDR3 comprises 15 residues. Trimming left V 0 bases short and J 4 bases short, with 13 bases between. CDR3 DNA: TGTGCCACCAGCAGAGATAACGGGCACTTGTACGAGCAGTACTTC. Its translation: CATSRDNGHLYEQYF.

This chain links TRBV4-1 with TRBJ2-2; no reliable D call. Per the germline V gene, CDR1 is MGHRA and CDR2 is YSYEKL. This CDR3 is built from 13 residues. V lost 2 bases to trimming and J lost 3 bases, with 4 bases between them. This chain's CDR3 is CASSQPHTGELFF. The CDR3 DNA sequence: TGCGCCAGCAGCCAACCCCACACCGGGGAGCTGTTTTTT.

The DNA of the CDR3 is TGTGCCTGGAGTGTAATGATGGGTGAAGCTTTCTTT. Its translation is CAWSVMMGEAFF. The chain joins TRBV30 to TRBJ1-1; D unclear. This CDR3 is built from 12 residues. The germline gives CDR1 GTSNPN, CDR2 SVGIG (reference sequence). The germline V and J ends were trimmed by 0 bases and 7 bases, with 9 bases remaining between them.

V gene TRBV11-2 combines with J gene TRBJ2-5; either TRBD1 or TRBD2 may supply D (5 bases each). Trimming took off 3 bases at V and 5 bases at J, with 7 bases between the two ends. The germline V gene has CDR1 SGHAT and CDR2 FQNNGV. The CDR3 length is 12 residues. The CDR3 loop is CASSFWDETQYF. DNA for the CDR3: TGTGCCAGCAGCTTTTGGGACGAGACCCAGTACTTC.

This clonotype has ten or more counts. The chain joins TRBV6-5 to TRBJ2-7, with D tentatively TRBD2 (7 bases). The germline gives CDR1 MNHEY, CDR2 SVGAGI. The CDR3 loop spans 13 amino acids. The V end lost 7 bases, the J end lost 2 bases, and 12 bases lay between the germline ends. CDR3 sequence (DNA): TGTGCCAGCACCCGGGGGGACACCTACGAGCAGTACTTC. Amino acids: CASTRGDTYEQYF.

The rearrangement uses TRBV6-2 or TRBV6-3 and TRBJ1-2; no clear D. CDR1 MNHEY and CDR2 SVGEGT come from the germline V gene. With 10 bases removed from V and 5 bases from J, the gap between germline ends came to 20 bases. The CDR3 runs 14 residues. CDR3 coding DNA: TGTGCCACCGACGATGGACTCCACCTTTATGGCTACACCTTC. It encodes CATDDGLHLYGYTF.

This clonotype appeared a few times. The genes are TRBV7-9 and TRBJ1-2, with D unresolved. The CDR3 contains 13 residues. Looked up from germline, CDR1 is SEHNR and CDR2 is FQNEAQ (reference sequence). V was clipped by 5 bases and J by 5 bases, with 12 bases between them. The CDR3 DNA is TGTGCCAGCAGCCGACTTTTACGGTATGGCTACACCTTC. It specifies CASSRLLRYGYTF.

This sequence joins TRBV15 and TRBJ2-7; TRBD1 matches at 7 bases. Trimming took 0 bases from V and 5 from J; bases not matched to a gene: 7. The germline V gene has CDR1 LNHNV and CDR2 YYDKDF (reference sequence). The CDR3 has 15 amino acids. CDR3 DNA: TGTGCCACCAGCAGAGATCCAGGGGGAGTGGACGAGCAGTACTTC. As protein: CATSRDPGGVDEQYF.

This clonotype showed up many times. The rearrangement uses TRBV12-3 or TRBV12-4 and TRBJ1-3; D ambiguous. There are 11 residues in the CDR3. V lost 5 bases to trimming and J lost 4 bases, with 3 bases between them. The CDR3 nucleotides are TGTGCCAGCAGTCCCGGAAACACCATATATTTT. The encoded protein is CASSPGNTIYF.

In regard to this clonotype: One junction end does not reproduce the germline sequence, and a read error may be involved. The chain recombines TRBV6-1 with TRBJ2-5, with TRBD2 identical over 8 bases. This CDR3 is 13 amino acids long. Germline V gives CDR1 MNHNS, CDR2 SASEGT. In DNA, the CDR3 is TGTGCCAGCAGTAAAGCGGGGGTGGAGACCCAGTACTTC. Its translation: CASSKAGVETQYF.

The V gene is TRBV29-1, the J gene TRBJ1-1; D gene uncertain. Germline lookup yields CDR1 SQVTM and CDR2 ANQGSEA. The CDR3 loop spans 12 amino acids. The V gene lost 5 bases and the J gene lost 10 bases, with 17 bases spanning the gap. DNA for the CDR3: TGCAGCGTTAGCAAGGGAGGTTTGGCAGCTTTCTTT. It codes for CSVSKGGLAAFF.

This clonotype was counted many times. The chain recombines TRBV19 with TRBJ2-3; 7 bases match TRBD2. CDR1 is LNHDA and CDR2 is SQIVND in the germline V gene (reference sequence). J lost 2 bases, V lost 3 bases, and 8 bases had no gene match. The CDR3 consists of 16 residues. The CDR3 DNA is TGTGCCAGTAGTATGGGGCTAGCGGACGACACAGATACGCAGTATTTT. Protein sequence: CASSMGLADDTDTQYF.

This clonotype was counted only a few times. The chain recombines TRBV6-5 with TRBJ1-5; tentative D call: TRBD1 (5 bases). There are 15 residues in the CDR3. CDR1 and CDR2 (germline): MNHEY, SVGAGI. V lost 4 bases to trimming and J lost 4 bases, with 14 bases between them. The CDR3: CASSLLQEKNQPQHF. The CDR3, as DNA: TGTGCCAGCAGTTTATTACAGGAAAAAAATCAGCCCCAGCATTTT.

This clonotype was recorded at least ten times. The chain is built from TRBV2 and TRBJ1-1; tentatively, D is TRBD1 (5 bases). Germline V gene data show CDR1 as SNHLY and CDR2 as FYNNEI. The CDR3 covers 15 residues. Trimming pared 8 bases from V and 7 bases from J, leaving 23 bases between. CDR3 in amino acids: CASDPMARGGGEAFF. CDR3 nucleotide sequence: TGTGCCAGCGACCCCATGGCCCGCGGGGGTGGTGAAGCTTTCTTT.

This clonotype was recorded many times. The chain recombines TRBV6-6 with TRBJ2-5; no firm D call. V was shortened by 2 bases and J by 10 bases, with 8 bases between the two germline ends. CDR3 length: 11 amino acids. Germline lookup yields CDR1 MNHNY and CDR2 SVGAGI (reference sequence). The CDR3 coding sequence is TGTGCCAGCAGTTACCTCTCAGGCCAGTACTTC. It codes for CASSYLSGQYF.

This clonotype was counted a few times. One end of the junction varies from germline; a read error may be responsible. The chain uses TRBV27 and TRBJ2-7; D gene ambiguous. In germline, CDR1 is MNHEY, CDR2 SMNVEV (reference sequence). The CDR3 has 13 residues. In DNA, the CDR3 is TGTACCAGCAGTCCACGGTCGAGCTACGAGCAGTACTTC. Protein sequence: CTSSPRSSYEQYF.

This clonotype was seen at least ten times. This chain connects TRBV4-3 to TRBJ1-2, with 8 nucleotides matching TRBD1. CDR3 length equals 14 residues. J was trimmed by 6 bases and V by 1 base; bases with no gene match: 4. Per the germline V gene, CDR1 is LGHNA and CDR2 is YSLEER. CDR3 loop: CASSQGDRGDGYTF. DNA for the CDR3: TGCGCCAGCAGCCAAGGAGACAGGGGAGATGGCTACACCTTC.

The chain recombines TRBV30 with TRBJ2-7, with D uncertain. The CDR3 spans 14 residues. Trimming stripped 5 bases from V and 0 bases from J, with 14 bases between. Germline CDR1 and CDR2: GTSNPN and SVGIG (reference sequence). CDR3 sequence: CAWVTKRSSYEQYF. The CDR3 coding sequence is TGTGCCTGGGTGACAAAAAGGAGCTCCTACGAGCAGTACTTC. Full variable domain (missing parts from reference TRBV30 and TRBJ2-7): SQTIHQWPATLVQPVGSPLSLECTVEGTSNPNLYWYRQAAGRGLQLLFYSVGIGQISSEVPQNLSASRPQDRQFILSSKKLLLSDSGFYLCAWVTKRSSYEQYFGPGTRLTVT.

This clonotype was counted between two and nine times. The V call is TRBV19, the J call TRBJ2-6; D remains unclear. The CDR3 length is 14 residues. Per germline, CDR1 LNHDA and CDR2 SQIVND (reference sequence). V gave up 10 bases and J gave up 0 bases, with 10 bases separating them. The CDR3 loop reads CATRVLSGANVLTF. The CDR3 DNA reads as TGTGCCACCCGCGTCCTCTCTGGGGCCAACGTCCTGACTTTC.

Worth noting for this clonotype: A junction boundary mismatches the germline segment, possibly from a read error. The V gene is TRBV6-1, the J gene TRBJ1-1, with a tentative D call TRBD1 (5 bases). Per the germline V gene, CDR1 is MNHNS and CDR2 is SASEGT. The CDR3 extends over 14 amino acids. The chain's CDR3 is CASSGGLVNTDAFF. The DNA of the CDR3 is TGTGCCAGCAGTGGGGGACTGGTGAACACTGATGCTTTCTTT.

This clonotype was picked up many times. The V and J genes are TRBV5-1 and TRBJ2-2; TRBD2 aligns across 10 bases. The length of the CDR3 is 19 residues. J was trimmed by 0 bases and V by 0 bases; bases with no gene match: 8. CDR1 is SGHRS and CDR2 is YFSETQ in the germline V gene. DNA of the CDR3: TGCGCCAGCAGCTTGGAGGTAGCGGGGGGATCAACGAACACCGGGGAGCTGTTTTTT. It translates to CASSLEVAGGSTNTGELFF.

J is TRBJ1-1 and V is TRBV6-1, with D unclear. The CDR3 length is 13 residues. V was trimmed by 6 bases and J by 8 bases, leaving 16 bases between them. Per germline, CDR1 MNHNS and CDR2 SASEGT. CDR3 coding DNA: TGTGCCAGCAGCTCTGAGAGGTCGAGAGAAGCTTTCTTT. It encodes CASSSERSREAFF.

Many counts were recorded for this clonotype. The chain links TRBV25-1 to TRBJ1-4, with unresolved D. This CDR3 is built from 13 residues. V shed 7 bases and J shed 7 bases, with 13 bases lying between them. Germline V gene sequence: CDR1 MGHDK, CDR2 SYGVNS. The DNA of the CDR3 is TGTGCCAGCAAGACGAGGGAGGGTGAAAAACTGTTTTTT. It codes for CASKTREGEKLFF.

This clonotype was seen at least ten times. The chain combines TRBV5-1 with TRBJ1-1, with D possibly being TRBD1 (5 bases). Germline loops: CDR1 SGHRS, CDR2 YFSETQ. V was cut by 1 base and J by 0 bases, with 16 bases left in between. The CDR3 consists of 17 residues. CDR3 amino acids: CASSLWSGGEVNTEAFF. CDR3 nucleotides: TGCGCCAGCAGCTTGTGGTCCGGGGGGGAGGTGAACACTGAAGCTTTCTTT. The variable domain in full, completed from reference TRBV5-1 and TRBJ1-1, reads KAGVTQTPRYLIKTRGQQVTLSCSPISGHRSVSWYQQTPGQGLQFLFEYFSETQRNKGNFPGRFSGRQFSNSRSEMNVSTLELGDSALYLCASSLWSGGEVNTEAFFGQGTRLTVV.

V and J are TRBV7-9 and TRBJ1-5; D not certain. V shed 5 bases and J shed 5 bases, with 10 bases lying between them. This CDR3 region has 13 residues. Germline assignment: CDR1 SEHNR and CDR2 FQNEAQ (reference sequence). CDR3 DNA: TGTGCCAGCAGCGCTGACACTGATCAGCCCCAGCATTTT. Its translation: CASSADTDQPQHF.